This T cell receptor (beta chain) is from a study of blood T cell repertoires in COVID-19. Germline-derived CDR1 and CDR2 are SGHTA and FQGTGA. The CDR3 length is 15 residues. Trimming took 1 base from V and 5 from J, leaving 14 bases between them. Across about two dozen US areas, participants ranged in age from roughly 18 to 95 years. Sequenced by immunoSEQ multiplex PCR; TCRdb stores in-frame clones only, minus some. The table includes 200,000 or so clones, about 88% detected once. V is TRBV7-3 and J is TRBJ1-1; weak D call: TRBD1 (5 bases). The specimen was PBMCs or T cells enriched from blood (not recorded which). The origin of this receptor is a woman aged 25 to 39 who had recovered from COVID-19. The CDR3 nucleotides read TGTGCCAGCAGCTTAAAAGCAGGGATTAGGACTGAAGCTTTCTTT. Translated: CASSLKAGIRTEAFF. Filled out from reference TRBV7-3 and TRBJ1-1, the complete variable domain reads GAGVSQTPSNKVTEKGKYVELRCDPISGHTALYWYRQSLGQGPEFLIYFQGTGAADDSGLPNDRFFAVRPEGSVSTLKIQRTERGDSAVYLCASSLKAGIRTEAFFGQGTRLTVV.